This T cell receptor (beta chain) was sequenced for a study of blood T cell repertoires in COVID-19. Turning to the study itself: Researchers got acute and convalescent COVID-19 samples from the United States, Italy and Spain.

Enrolled through a virtual design, the participants were between roughly 18 and 100 years of age and came from around 25 US areas. Either two negative PCRs, clearance, or symptom resolution qualified Cohort 3 donors as recovered. Generated by immunoSEQ multiplex PCR, the TCRdb table keeps only in-frame clones and is missing some. The table records around 110,000 clones, roughly 84% of them present only once. The CDR3 is made up of 12 amino acids. V lost 6 bases and J lost 0, with 9 bases in between. CDR1 SQVTM and CDR2 ANQGSEA come from the germline V gene. The chain combines TRBV29-1 with TRBJ2-7; no clear D gene. The sample taken for sequencing was PBMCs or T cells enriched from blood (not recorded which). This sequence was found in a woman aged 25 to 39 who had recovered from COVID-19. CDR3 residues: CSVVPSSYEQYF. The CDR3 bases are TGCAGCGTAGTGCCCAGCTCCTACGAGCAGTACTTC.